This T cell receptor beta chain was retrieved from a study of Graves' ophthalmopathy and Graves' hyperthyroidism. V dropped 5 bases and J dropped 1 base, with 17 bases sitting between them. The CDR3 is made up of 16 amino acids. The germline gives CDR1 MNHEY, CDR2 SVGEGT. The TCR beta CDR3 regions underwent amplification from RNA transcripts. First-round RT-PCR relied on HTBI primers, and a second-round multiplex PCR came next. TCRdb used MiXCR to reprocess the multiplex PCR reads, holding one entry per CDR3 protein. This sample has 200,000 to 250,000 distinct CDR3 sequences, with around a fifth found just once.

The chain carries TRBV6-2 or TRBV6-3 and TRBJ1-2; D possibly corresponds to TRBD1 (5 bases). This receptor was identified in a woman aged 45-59 years with Graves' ophthalmopathy. Source material: peripheral blood. DNA of the CDR3: TGTGCCAGCAGTGCCGGGGCGACCTTTCTTAACTATGGCTACACCTTC. It codes for CASSAGATFLNYGYTF.